The rows below give T cell receptor beta chains drawn from one sample of a study of shared clonotypes between healthy human individuals. The table came from immunoSEQ multiplex PCR; TCRdb's copy has only in-frame clones and leaves some out. The sample includes 2 million to 2.5 million clones, approximately 90% of them seen just once. The source material was naive CD4+ T cells from PBMCs. The receptors were sampled from a man younger than 30 in good health. Some clones in this sample may be carry-over from other donors' samples. Both conserved end residues are part of each CDR3. Each record gives: V gene, J gene, D gene, clone size, CDR3 protein, CDR3 DNA. D genes are given only for firm matches. For some rows the clone size is stated as once, few or many, or as a class when expanded; others skip it.

>TRBV9|TRBJ2-1|.|.
CASSVEVGLRIEEQFF
TGTGCCAGCAGCGTAGAAGTAGGACTCAGGATAGAAGAGCAGTTCTTC
>TRBV28|TRBJ1-5|TRBD1|.
CASSPPGQSYSNQPQHF
TGTGCCAGCAGTCCCCCGGGACAGAGTTATAGCAATCAGCCCCAGCATTTT
>TRBV30|TRBJ2-5|.|.
CAWSVSVGGETQYF
TGTGCCTGGAGTGTATCGGTGGGGGGTGAGACCCAGTACTTC
>TRBV28|TRBJ2-2|TRBD2|.
CASSTPGGATGELFF
TGTGCCAGCAGCACACCGGGGGGGGCCACCGGGGAGCTGTTTTTT
>TRBV27|TRBJ2-1|.|.
CASSLNPYNEQFF
TGTGCCAGCAGTTTAAATCCCTACAATGAGCAGTTCTTC
>TRBV25-1|TRBJ2-3|.|.
CASSRAESTDTQYF
TGTGCCAGCAGCCGAGCAGAAAGCACAGATACGCAGTATTTT
>TRBV7-3|TRBJ2-2|.|.
CASRDSGTGELFF
TGTGCCAGCCGAGACAGTGGCACCGGGGAGCTGTTTTTT
>TRBV7-3|TRBJ2-7|.|.
CASSAGPRGEQYF
TGTGCCAGCAGCGCTGGGCCGAGGGGCGAGCAGTACTTC
>TRBV7-2|TRBJ1-2|.|.
CASSLGPLAGHGYTF
TGTGCCAGCAGCTTAGGGCCCCTGGCGGGACATGGCTACACCTTC
>TRBV28|TRBJ2-5|.|.
CASRPLTRALQETQYF
TGTGCCAGCAGGCCATTAACAAGAGCCTTACAAGAGACCCAGTACTTC
>TRBV27|TRBJ2-1|.|.
CASGYRPPGLPNEQFF
TGTGCCAGCGGATACCGGCCCCCGGGGCTACCCAATGAGCAGTTCTTC
>TRBV7-9|TRBJ2-5|.|.
CASSRRGTLMETQYF
TGTGCCAGCAGCCGAAGAGGGACCTTGATGGAGACCCAGTACTTC
>TRBV27|TRBJ1-2|.|.
CASGLMGYSNYGYTF
TGTGCCAGCGGCCTTATGGGGTATTCTAACTATGGCTACACCTTC
>TRBV9|TRBJ1-1|TRBD1|.
CASSAYRGEDTEAFF
TGTGCCAGCAGCGCCTACAGGGGAGAGGACACTGAAGCTTTCTTT
>TRBV4-1|TRBJ2-1|TRBD2|.
CASSPKYSSGRVDYNEQFF
TGCGCCAGCAGCCCCAAGTATAGTAGCGGGAGGGTAGATTACAATGAGCAGTTCTTC
>TRBV6-6|TRBJ2-1|.|.
CASSSRGNEQFF
TGTGCCAGCAGTTCTAGGGGGAATGAGCAGTTCTTC
>TRBV10-1|TRBJ1-5|.|few
CANRQRGYSNQPQHF
TGCGCCAACAGACAAAGGGGGTATAGCAATCAGCCCCAGCATTTT
>TRBV6-1|TRBJ2-3|TRBD2|.
CASSEAGAGGRDTQYF
TGTGCCAGCAGTGAAGCTGGAGCGGGAGGGCGGGATACGCAGTATTTT
>TRBV27|TRBJ1-3|.|.
CASSLGLGPGNTIYF
TGTGCCAGCAGTTTAGGGTTAGGGCCCGGAAACACCATATATTTT
>TRBV5-4|TRBJ2-3|TRBD2|.
CASSPIAGGPSDTQYF
TGTGCCAGCAGCCCCATAGCGGGAGGGCCATCAGATACGCAGTATTTT
>TRBV5-4|TRBJ1-4|.|.
CASREVFTTNEKLFF
TGTGCCAGCAGGGAAGTGTTTACAACTAATGAAAAACTGTTTTTT
>TRBV5-4|TRBJ1-5|.|.
CASSLDGGRDQPQHF
TGTGCCAGCAGCTTGGACGGGGGGAGAGATCAGCCCCAGCATTTT
>TRBV28|TRBJ2-7|.|.
CASSSRLDIHEQYF
TGTGCCAGCAGTTCCCGACTAGATATCCACGAGCAGTACTTC
>TRBV27|TRBJ1-5|.|.
CASSLSGAQNQPQHF
TGTGCCAGCAGTTTATCAGGGGCGCAAAATCAGCCCCAGCATTTT
>TRBV4-2|TRBJ1-4|.|.
CASSQDHQGSNEKLFF
TGTGCCAGCAGCCAAGATCATCAGGGGAGTAATGAAAAACTGTTTTTT
>TRBV9|TRBJ2-1|TRBD2|.
CARRGGGRSGPTDEQFF
TGTGCCCGCCGTGGGGGCGGGAGGTCCGGCCCGACGGATGAGCAGTTCTTC
>TRBV28|TRBJ1-1|.|few
CASRSPRGGESITEAFF
TGTGCCAGCAGATCCCCAAGAGGGGGGGAATCAATTACTGAAGCTTTCTTT
>TRBV6-6|TRBJ2-5|TRBD2|.
CATIASGQETQYF
TGTGCCACAATAGCTAGCGGCCAAGAGACCCAGTACTTC
>TRBV7-3|TRBJ2-4|TRBD1|once
CASSVQGADIQYF
TGTGCCAGCAGTGTACAGGGGGCTGACATTCAGTACTTC
>TRBV11-2|TRBJ1-5|.|few
CASSLFSNQPQHF
TGTGCCAGCAGCTTATTTAGCAATCAGCCCCAGCATTTT
>TRBV6-5|TRBJ1-5|.|.
CASSYSMGSNQPQHF
TGTGCCAGCAGTTACTCGATGGGGAGCAATCAGCCCCAGCATTTT
>TRBV6-1|TRBJ1-5|.|.
CASSVGPSSNQPQHF
TGTGCCAGCAGTGTGGGACCGAGTAGCAATCAGCCCCAGCATTTT
>TRBV30|TRBJ1-3|TRBD1|.
CAWRATGAFSGNTIYF
TGTGCCTGGAGGGCCACAGGGGCCTTCTCTGGAAACACCATATATTTT
>TRBV29-1|TRBJ2-7|.|once
CSAATYYEQYF
TGCAGCGCTGCCACCTACTACGAGCAGTACTTC
>TRBV29-1|TRBJ2-3|TRBD2|.
CSVERREGTDTQYF
TGCAGCGTTGAGCGCAGGGAGGGAACAGATACGCAGTATTTT
>TRBV21-1|TRBJ1-2|.|once
CASGAGRYGYTF
TGTGCCAGCGGGGCAGGGCGGTATGGCTACACCTTC
>TRBV30|TRBJ1-6|.|.
CAWSGGRSPLHF
TGTGCCTGGAGCGGGGGGAGATCACCCCTCCACTTT
>TRBV5-1|TRBJ2-1|.|once
CASSLTIAALYNEQFF
TGCGCCAGCAGCTTGACCATAGCGGCTCTCTACAATGAGCAGTTCTTC
>TRBV18|TRBJ1-1|TRBD1|.
CASSPPGTGGSLNTEAFF
TGTGCCAGCTCACCACCGGGGACAGGGGGCTCCCTGAACACTGAAGCTTTCTTT
>TRBV27|TRBJ2-1|.|.
CASKGGYNEQFF
TGTGCCAGCAAGGGGGGATACAATGAGCAGTTCTTC
>TRBV28|TRBJ1-2|.|.
CASSLTGGSPSGYTF
TGTGCCAGCAGCCTGACAGGAGGATCCCCTAGCGGCTACACCTTC
>TRBV19|TRBJ2-3|.|.
CASSIRVVTDTQYF
TGTGCCAGTAGTATCCGGGTAGTGACAGATACGCAGTATTTT
>TRBV7-2|TRBJ2-2|TRBD2|.
CASSPTRIAGSGELFF
TGTGCCAGCAGCCCAACCAGGATAGCGGGAAGTGGGGAGCTGTTTTTT
>TRBV5-1|TRBJ2-5|TRBD2|.
CASSASGIAGETQYF
TGCGCCAGCAGCGCTAGCGGGATTGCGGGGGAGACCCAGTACTTC
>TRBV4-1|TRBJ2-2|.|.
CASSSPRSGNTGELFF
TGCGCCAGCAGCTCCCCAAGGAGCGGGAACACCGGGGAGCTGTTTTTT
>TRBV5-1|TRBJ2-7|TRBD1|.
CASSGMGGQAFDEQYF
TGCGCCAGCAGCGGGATGGGGGGACAGGCTTTCGACGAGCAGTACTTC